This T cell receptor (beta chain) was documented in a study of blood T cells in healthy people across ages. No fewer than 6 micrograms of total RNA were isolated from every sample. A word on this clonotype: A single base separates this from a much larger clone, so it may be a read error.

A second PCR of about 7 to 12 cycles used a sample-barcoded 5' primer and a J-beta primer mix. Every cDNA molecule bore a tag from a template-switch adaptor containing 12 random nucleotides. Each CDR3 protein is one row after TCRdb ran MiXCR on the 5' RACE reads. The sample lists 1.5 million to 2 million distinct CDR3 sequences, approximately 28% occurring once. Germline V gene lookup returns CDR1 LGHNA and CDR2 YSLEER. The germline V and J ends were trimmed by 3 bases and 5 bases, with 17 bases remaining between them. The CDR3 has 16 amino acids. Sequencing was carried out using blood. The clonotype originates from a woman under 40 in good health. J is TRBJ2-1 and V is TRBV4-3, with no clear D. CDR3 residues: CASSHDRAVGDNEQFF. In nucleotides, the CDR3 is TGCGCCAGCAGCCACGATCGGGCTGTTGGGGACAATGAGCAGTTCTTC.